These T cell receptor beta chains were read from a single sample in a study of shared clonotypes between healthy human individuals. Here immunoSEQ multiplex PCR was the method, and the copy in TCRdb shows in-frame clones only, minus some. The sample carries about 2.2 million clones, 85% to 95% recorded once. Sequencing was carried out using naive CD8+ T cells from PBMCs. The receptors were gathered from a man between 18 and 35 years old in good health. Some clones in this sample may be carry-over from other donors' samples. CDR3s include the opening cysteine and the closing phenylalanine or tryptophan. The order of the fields is V gene, J gene, D gene, CDR3 DNA, CDR3 protein. A D gene is named only where the DNA matches it firmly.

V: TRBV28; J: TRBJ2-3; D: TRBD1; DNA: TGTGCCACTGATACAGGGGCCCTTGGCACAGATACGCAGTATTTT; CDR3: CATDTGALGTDTQYF
V: TRBV7-9; J: TRBJ2-7; D: TRBD2; DNA: TGTGCCAGCAGCTTTGGACTAGCGGGAATTCCCGAGCAGTACTTC; CDR3: CASSFGLAGIPEQYF
V: TRBV25-1; J: TRBJ2-5; D: -; DNA: TGTGCCAGCAGACAATCGAAGACAGCAGAAGAGACCCAGTACTTC; CDR3: CASRQSKTAEETQYF
V: TRBV9; J: TRBJ2-1; D: -; DNA: TGTGCCAGCAGCGTAGAGACTAGAAGGTTGTATGAGCAGTTCTTC; CDR3: CASSVETRRLYEQFF
V: TRBV19; J: TRBJ2-1; D: -; DNA: TGTGCCAGTAGTCCTCCGGGACCACCCAATGAGCAGTTCTTC; CDR3: CASSPPGPPNEQFF
V: TRBV5-1; J: TRBJ2-3; D: -; DNA: TGCGCCAGCAGCTTGGTTCCGTTCGGAAGCACAGATACGCAGTATTTT; CDR3: CASSLVPFGSTDTQYF
V: TRBV7-9; J: TRBJ2-2; D: -; DNA: TGTGCCAGCAGCTTAGCGAGGTTAGCAGACACCGGGGAGCTGTTTTTT; CDR3: CASSLARLADTGELFF
V: TRBV9; J: TRBJ2-1; D: TRBD1; DNA: TGTGCCAGCAGCGTAGAATTTGGTCGGGACAGGGAGATAAGCTCCTACAATGAGCAGTTCTTC; CDR3: CASSVEFGRDREISSYNEQFF
V: TRBV18; J: TRBJ1-1; D: -; DNA: TGTGCCAGCTCACCACCTATGGGACTGAACACTGAAGCTTTCTTT; CDR3: CASSPPMGLNTEAFF
V: TRBV5-4; J: TRBJ2-2; D: -; DNA: TGTGCCAGCAGCGCCGGACGGAGCCTCACCGGGGAGCTGTTTTTT; CDR3: CASSAGRSLTGELFF